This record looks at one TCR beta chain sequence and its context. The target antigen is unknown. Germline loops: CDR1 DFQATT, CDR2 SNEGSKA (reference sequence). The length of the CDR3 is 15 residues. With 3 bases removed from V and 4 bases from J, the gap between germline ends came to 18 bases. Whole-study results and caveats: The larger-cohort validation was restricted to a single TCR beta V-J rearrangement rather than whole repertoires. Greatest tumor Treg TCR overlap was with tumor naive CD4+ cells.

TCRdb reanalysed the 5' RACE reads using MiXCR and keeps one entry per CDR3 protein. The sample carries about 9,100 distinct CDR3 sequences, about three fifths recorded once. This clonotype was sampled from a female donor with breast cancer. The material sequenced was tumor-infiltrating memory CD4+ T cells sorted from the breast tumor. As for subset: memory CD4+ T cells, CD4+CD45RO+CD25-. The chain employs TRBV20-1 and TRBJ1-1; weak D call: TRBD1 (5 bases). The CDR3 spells CSARHRPGQVTEAFF. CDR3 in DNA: TGCAGTGCTAGGCATAGACCGGGGCAGGTCACTGAAGCTTTCTTT.